The 20 T cell receptor beta chains listed next were all sequenced from one sample in a study of molecular identifiers for immune sequencing clone quantification. TCRdb reanalysed the PCR reads using MiXCR and keeps one entry per CDR3 protein. In the table there are some 97,000 distinct CDR3 sequences, under 40% of which are singletons. The sequencing input was naive CD8+ T cells from blood, with Jurkat cell RNA spiked in. Subset defined: FACS-sorted CD8+CD4-CCR7+CD45RA+ naive T cells. These TCRs come from a human donor in good health. Some libraries in this study had Jurkat cell RNA spiked in.

This chain links TRBV7-9 with TRBJ2-1, with D tentatively TRBD1 (6 bases). CDR1 is SEHNR and CDR2 is FQNEAQ in the germline V gene (reference sequence). V lost 5 bases and J 8 bases, leaving 13 bases between the germline ends. This CDR3 contains 13 residues. The CDR3 sequence is CASSAHRVDEQFF. CDR3 sequence (DNA): TGTGCCAGCAGCGCCCACAGGGTTGATGAGCAGTTCTTC.

The V and J genes are TRBV4-3 and TRBJ2-2; 10 bases agree with TRBD2. The CDR3 contains 17 residues. Germline CDR1 LGHNA, CDR2 YSLEER. V dropped 0 bases and J dropped 9; count of bases not matched to a gene: 10. DNA for the CDR3: TGCGCCAGCAGCCAAGATATTGCTAGCGGGAGTGTCAGGGAGCTGTTTTTT. Amino acid sequence: CASSQDIASGSVRELFF.

J is TRBJ1-2 and V is TRBV6-5; 9 bases align to TRBD1. With V trimmed by 5 bases and J by 7 bases, 8 bases remained unmatched. The CDR3 length is 14 residues. Germline CDR1 is MNHEY and CDR2 is SVGAGI. In nucleotides, the CDR3 is TGTGCCAGCAGTCTCATTGGGACAGGGATTGGCTACACCTTC. This codes for CASSLIGTGIGYTF.

This clonotype appeared a few times. The CDR3 coding sequence is TGCAGTGCAATGGGACAGGGGTGGGAAAAACTGTTTTTT. Translation: CSAMGQGWEKLFF. This sequence joins TRBV20-1 and TRBJ1-4; 10 nucleotides agree with TRBD1. V trimming: 6 bases; J trimming: 8 bases; junction bases outside the gene matches: 6. The CDR3 totals 13 residues. Germline lookup yields CDR1 DFQATT and CDR2 SNEGSKA (reference sequence).

This clonotype was recorded many times. V and J are TRBV27 and TRBJ2-3; no firm D call. CDR3 size: 13 residues. Between the trimmed V and J ends, which lost 6 bases and 3 bases, there was a span of 10 bases. Germline loops: CDR1 MNHEY, CDR2 SMNVEV (reference sequence). The CDR3 DNA reads as TGTGCCAGCAGCTCCCTTCAAACAGATACGCAGTATTTT. Encoded protein: CASSSLQTDTQYF.

This clonotype is a singleton in its sample. An end of the junction does not agree with germline; a read error may underlie this. The rearrangement joins TRBV20-1 to TRBJ2-2; D is perhaps TRBD2 (5 bases). The CDR3 extends over 15 amino acids. Looked up from germline, CDR1 is DFQATT and CDR2 is SNEGSKA (reference sequence). The CDR3 reads CSARGLGTGIGEQFF. As DNA, the CDR3 is TGCAGTGCCAGAGGCTTGGGTACCGGGATCGGGGAGCAGTTTTTT.

This clonotype appeared many times. V and J are TRBV14 and TRBJ1-4, with a weak D call TRBD1 (5 bases). The germline V gene encodes CDR1 SGHDN and CDR2 FVKESK. CDR3 length: 15 residues. Trimming removed 10 bases at V and 4 bases at J, with 19 bases between. In DNA form, the CDR3 reads TGTGCCACCCCGGGACCGCAAGAACTTAATGAAAAACTGTTTTTT. This gives the protein CATPGPQELNEKLFF. The full variable domain, its missing parts supplied by reference TRBV14 and TRBJ1-4, is EAGVTQFPSHSVIEKGQTVTLRCDPISGHDNLYWYRRVMGKEIKFLLHFVKESKQDESGMPNNRFLAERTGGTYSTLKVQPAELEDSGVYFCATPGPQELNEKLFFGSGTQLSVL.

This clonotype was seen at least ten times. The CDR3 nucleotides are TGTGCCAGCAGCGAAGGGGACGGTAGCAATCAGCCCCAGCATTTT. Its translation: CASSEGDGSNQPQHF. The chain has TRBV7-2 and TRBJ1-5, with D tentatively TRBD1 (5 bases). The CDR3 contains 15 residues. Trimming left V 5 bases short and J 0 bases short, with 11 bases between. CDR1 is SGHTA and CDR2 is FQGNSA in the germline V gene. The full variable domain, in which reference TRBV7-2 and TRBJ1-5 provide the parts outside the CDR3, is GAGVSQSPSNKVTEKGKDVELRCDPISGHTALYWYRQSLGQGLEFLIYFQGNSAPDKSGLPSDRFSAERTGGSVSTLTIQRTQQEDSAVYLCASSEGDGSNQPQHFGDGTRLSIL.

There are many counts of this clonotype. The J gene is TRBJ1-2, the V gene TRBV7-2, with 8 nucleotides matching TRBD1. Trimming cost V 5 bases and J 8 bases; bases outside gene matches: 19. The length of the CDR3 is 17 residues. Germline V gene lookup returns CDR1 SGHTA and CDR2 FQGNSA. The CDR3 DNA is TGTGCCAGCAGCCCGTCCGACGTCGTGTCGACAGGGGTAGGCTACACCTTC. It translates to CASSPSDVVSTGVGYTF.

In its sample, this clonotype was seen a few times. A much more abundant neighbour one base away suggests this may be a read error. The chain is built from TRBV5-1 and TRBJ2-7; no definite D call. Trimming removed 7 bases from V and 9 bases from J, with 14 bases in between. The CDR3 extends over 11 amino acids. Germline V lookup: CDR1 SGHRS, CDR2 YFSETQ. In nucleotides, the CDR3 is TGCGCCAGCCACCAGGAATCCCGGCAGTACTTC. This translates into CASHQESRQYF.

Comment on this clonotype: One junction end disagrees with the germline gene, perhaps due to a read error. This chain links TRBV7-9 with TRBJ2-5; TRBD2 might be the D (5 bases). CDR1 SEHNR and CDR2 FQNEAQ come from the germline V gene (reference sequence). CDR3 length equals 15 residues. CDR3 sequence reads: CASSSRERRSETLYF. CDR3 bases: TGTGCCAGCAGCTCCAGAGAGAGGAGGAGCGAGACCCTGTACTTC.

To note about this clonotype: Lacking the conserved final phenylalanine or tryptophan, this CDR3 likely reflects a read error. CDR3 DNA: TGCAGTGTCCCCAGAGCAGACAAACAGCTCCAGCATATT. Translated: CSVPRADKQLQHI. This rearrangement joins TRBV20-1 to TRBJ1-5, with unresolved D. The CDR3 spans 13 residues. Looked up from germline, CDR1 is DFQATT and CDR2 is SNEGSKA (reference sequence).

There are a few counts of this clonotype. The CDR3 coding sequence is TGTGCCATAAGACTAGCGGGAACTAACTACGAGCAGTACTTC. It is translated as CAIRLAGTNYEQYF. V and J are TRBV24-1 and TRBJ2-7, with 11 bases lining up with TRBD2. The CDR3 loop spans 14 amino acids. Germline CDR1 and CDR2: KGHDR and SFDVKD. After removal of 11 bases from V and 3 bases from J, the junction contained 8 bases not matched to a gene.

The rearrangement joins TRBV21-1 to TRBJ2-3; the table's D call, TRBD1, was not checked against the DNA. TRBV21-1 is designated a pseudogene. CDR3 length equals 18 residues. As DNA, the CDR3 is TGTGCCAGCAGCAAATTGGCAGGGGATGAGACTAGCACAGATTCGCAGTATTTT. This encodes CASSKLAGDETSTDSQYF.

The chain couples TRBV19 to TRBJ2-7; 7 positions match TRBD2. The J call may be incorrect, as the DNA end agrees better with TRBJ2-1. Germline V lookup: CDR1 LNHDA, CDR2 SQIVND (reference sequence). The CDR3 is 14 amino acids. This chain's CDR3 is CASSPASGSYEQFF. The DNA for the CDR3 is TGTGCCAGTAGTCCGGCTAGCGGATCCTACGAGCAGTTCTTC.

This clonotype showed up just once. A much larger clone is a single base away; this may be a read error. The V call is TRBV20-1, the J call TRBJ2-3, with D hard to call. In germline, CDR1 is DFQATT, CDR2 SNEGSKA (reference sequence). The CDR3 sequence is 11 residues long. Here the CDR3 DNA reads TGCAGTGCTGACACCACAGATACGCGGTATTTT. The encoded protein is CSADTTDTRYF.

This clonotype was seen repeatedly, ten times or more. The chain has TRBV9 and TRBJ1-5; 9 bases map to TRBD1. This CDR3 contains 14 residues. The V gene's germline CDR1 is SGDLS and CDR2 YYNGEE. After removal of 4 bases from V and 7 bases from J, the junction contained 6 bases not matched to a gene. The CDR3 region is CASSPHRGPQPQHF. The CDR3 DNA sequence: TGTGCCAGCAGCCCCCACAGGGGGCCCCAGCCCCAGCATTTT. Drawing the rest from reference TRBV9 and TRBJ1-5, the complete variable domain is DSGVTQTPKHLITATGQRVTLRCSPRSGDLSVYWYQQSLDQGLQFLIQYYNGEERAKGNILERFSAQQFPDLHSELNLSSLELGDSALYFCASSPHRGPQPQHFGDGTRLSIL.

Many counts were recorded for this clonotype. This CDR3 reads CASRGARDRVYGYTF. CDR3 bases: TGTGCCAGCAGGGGAGCAAGGGACAGGGTCTATGGCTACACCTTC. This chain links TRBV3-1 with TRBJ1-2, with 9 bases aligning to TRBD1. This CDR3 is 15 amino acids long. V was clipped by 6 bases and J by 4 bases; unmatched bases: 9. In germline, CDR1 is LGHDT, CDR2 YNNKEL (reference sequence). The variable domain in full, completed from reference TRBV3-1 and TRBJ1-2, reads DTAVSQTPKYLVTQMGNDKSIKCEQNLGHDTMYWYKQDSKKFLKIMFSYNNKELIINETVPNRFSPKSPDKAHLNLHINSLELGDSAVYFCASRGARDRVYGYTFGSGTRLTVV.

On this clonotype: This may come from a read error, since a much larger clone is one base off. Because the CDR3 is missing its conserved closing phenylalanine or tryptophan, this is likely a read error. This chain uses TRBV12-3 or TRBV12-4 with TRBJ2-7; no definite D call. The length of the CDR3 is 11 residues. V lost 3 bases and J lost 7, with 7 bases in between. The CDR3 nucleotides are TGTGCCAGCAGTTTGACTGAGGAGCAGTACTAC. This translates into CASSLTEEQYY.

Many counts were recorded for this clonotype. The V gene is TRBV20-1, the J gene TRBJ2-3; 8 bases align to TRBD1. Germline V gene data show CDR1 as DFQATT and CDR2 as SNEGSKA (reference sequence). The CDR3 length is 13 residues. V lost 7 bases to trimming and J lost 5 bases; unmatched junction nucleotides: 8. Here the CDR3 DNA reads TGCAGTGGGTCCAGGGGGCGTATAGATACGCAGTATTTT. Translated: CSGSRGRIDTQYF.